Below are 16 T cell receptor beta chains sequenced from a single sample in a study of CD8+CD57+ T cells in acquired aplastic anemia. Investigators profiled TCR beta VDJ and CDR3 from genomic DNA template. A single record per CDR3 protein comes from TCRdb applying MiXCR to the reads. The table lists 260,000 or so distinct CDR3 sequences, 45% to 50% of them singletons. Sequencing involved patients with CD8+CD57+ cell expansion previously shown by flow cytometry. The sample comprised sorted CD4+, CD8+, or CD8+CD57+ T cells (not recorded which) from PBMCs. The receptors shown here come from a human donor with aplastic anemia.

Turning to this clonotype: A much larger clone is a single base away; this may be a read error. The V call is TRBV5-6, the J call TRBJ2-3, with a weak D call TRBD2 (5 bases). The germline V gene encodes CDR1 SGHDT and CDR2 YYEEEE. Trimming stripped 4 bases from V and 2 bases from J, with 11 bases between. The CDR3 spans 14 residues. Written as DNA, the CDR3 is TGTGCCAGCAGCCGCCTCGGGATCACAGATACGCAGTATTTT. Its protein is CASSRLGITDTQYF.

The V gene is TRBV25-1, the J gene TRBJ2-7; 9 bases agree with TRBD1. Germline loops: CDR1 MGHDK, CDR2 SYGVNS. V lost 6 bases and J lost 5; bases outside the gene matches: 11. This CDR3 has 15 amino acids. As DNA, the CDR3 is TGTGCCAGCAGGGCCCCCGGGACAGGGAGCCACGAGCAGTACTTC. Its translation: CASRAPGTGSHEQYF.

This clonotype came up a few times. This chain uses TRBV6-5 with TRBJ1-1; D is perhaps TRBD1 (6 bases). This CDR3 has 18 amino acids. The V end was cut by 4 bases, the J end by 4 bases, with 25 bases between. The germline V gene encodes CDR1 MNHEY and CDR2 SVGAGI. CDR3 in DNA: TGTGCCAGCAGTTTTACCCATGGACAGTCGCCTGGGAGCACTGAAGCTTTCTTT. It translates to CASSFTHGQSPGSTEAFF.

As to this clonotype: One junction end does not reproduce the germline sequence, and a read error may be involved. The rearrangement links TRBV4-2 to TRBJ1-6, with 9 bases that match TRBD1. The CDR3 is 16 amino acids. In germline, CDR1 is LGHNA, CDR2 YNFKEQ. This CDR3 reads CASSQDFMPGTGIIVF. The CDR3 DNA reads TGTGCCAGCAGCCAAGATTTTATGCCGGGGACAGGGATTATCGTTTTT.

This clonotype was observed many times. The CDR3 sequence is CASRDSGLDYNEQFF. CDR3 nucleotides: TGCGCCAGCCGCGATTCGGGACTAGACTACAATGAGCAGTTCTTC. The chain recombines TRBV5-1 with TRBJ2-1, with 8 bases matching TRBD2. The CDR3 has 15 amino acids. With 7 bases clipped from V and 3 bases from J, the junction kept 9 bases outside the gene matches. Germline CDR1 and CDR2: SGHRS and YFSETQ.

This clonotype has at least ten counts. The CDR3 sequence: CASSVRDLGNYGYTF. The CDR3, as DNA: TGTGCCAGCAGCGTCCGGGACCTGGGGAACTATGGCTACACCTTC. V gene TRBV7-2 combines with J gene TRBJ1-2; possibly TRBD1 for D (5 bases). The V end was cut by 5 bases, the J end by 2 bases, with 15 bases between. The CDR3 is 15 amino acids. Germline values: CDR1 SGHTA, CDR2 FQGNSA.

This rearrangement joins TRBV5-1 to TRBJ1-1, with 7 bases that match TRBD1. Per germline, CDR1 SGHRS and CDR2 YFSETQ. CDR3 size: 12 residues. Trimming cost V 3 bases and J 11 bases; bases outside gene matches: 7. This CDR3 reads CASSYTGDMAFF. For the CDR3, the DNA is TGCGCCAGCAGCTACACAGGGGATATGGCTTTCTTT.

V is TRBV19 and J is TRBJ2-6; D is perhaps TRBD2 (6 bases). The ends were cut back, 3 bases at V and 1 base at J, with 13 bases in the middle. This CDR3 spans 17 amino acids. Germline-derived CDR1 and CDR2 are LNHDA and SQIVND (reference sequence). This CDR3 is CASSISGVFSGANVLTF. CDR3 DNA: TGTGCCAGTAGTATTTCGGGGGTTTTTTCTGGGGCCAACGTCCTGACTTTC.

This clonotype was seen only a few times. The rearrangement links TRBV30 to TRBJ1-2; 8 nucleotides align to TRBD1. The ends lost 2 bases at V and 4 bases at J; junction bases unmatched: 3. Germline lookup yields CDR1 GTSNPN and CDR2 SVGIG (reference sequence). The CDR3 covers 13 residues. This CDR3 reads CAWSSGQGYGYTF. DNA of the CDR3: TGTGCCTGGAGTTCAGGACAGGGCTATGGCTACACCTTC.

This clonotype showed up many times. The rearrangement joins TRBV4-2 to TRBJ2-7; 7 nucleotides agree with TRBD1. This CDR3 spans 15 amino acids. V shed 0 bases, J shed 3 bases, and the junction held 5 bases outside the gene matches. Germline V gene lookup returns CDR1 LGHNA and CDR2 YNFKEQ. CDR3 coding DNA: TGTGCCAGCAGCCAAGAAAGGACAGGCGTCTACGAGCAGTACTTC. It specifies CASSQERTGVYEQYF.

This chain links TRBV9 with TRBJ2-3; 13 nucleotides agree with TRBD2. Trimming cost V 2 bases and J 11 bases; bases outside gene matches: 2. The germline gives CDR1 SGDLS, CDR2 YYNGEE. This CDR3 spans 13 amino acids. This chain's CDR3 is CASSVGTSGEQYF. CDR3 nucleotides: TGTGCCAGCAGCGTGGGGACTAGCGGGGAGCAGTATTTT.

The chain couples TRBV29-1 to TRBJ2-7; 7 bases agree with TRBD1. The germline gives CDR1 SQVTM, CDR2 ANQGSEA. The CDR3 contains 15 residues. Trimming cost V 0 bases and J 1 base; bases outside gene matches: 6. DNA for the CDR3: TGCAGCGTTGAAGATCTGGGGACAGAGTCCTACGAGCAGTACTTC. It specifies CSVEDLGTESYEQYF.

This clonotype has at least ten counts. The genes are TRBV12-3 or TRBV12-4 and TRBJ1-2; tentative D call: TRBD1 (5 bases). The CDR3 runs 15 residues. Trimming took off 6 bases at V and 0 bases at J, with 14 bases between the two ends. CDR3: CASRHQGTANYGYTF. The DNA for the CDR3 is TGTGCCAGCAGGCACCAAGGGACGGCTAACTATGGCTACACCTTC.

This clonotype was found once. V and J are TRBV25-1 and TRBJ1-2; D not certain. V was shortened by 1 base and J by 5 bases, with 8 bases between the two germline ends. Per germline, CDR1 MGHDK and CDR2 SYGVNS. The CDR3 is 13 residues long. The CDR3 nucleotides are TGTGCCAGCAGTGAATTGGACTGGTATGGCTACACCTTC. It is translated as CASSELDWYGYTF.

The chain carries TRBV5-1 and TRBJ2-1; 11 nucleotides align to TRBD2. The CDR3 extends over 16 amino acids. After removal of 4 bases from V and 7 bases from J, the junction contained 10 bases not matched to a gene. From germline, CDR1 is SGHRS and CDR2 YFSETQ. CDR3 protein: CASSLQPSGGMNEQFF. The CDR3 bases are TGCGCCAGCAGCCTACAACCTAGCGGGGGGATGAATGAGCAGTTCTTC.

This clonotype has a handful of counts. This chain joins TRBV27 and TRBJ2-7; 8 bases map to TRBD1. The CDR3 covers 14 residues. V shed 6 bases and J 2 bases; nucleotides not matched to a gene: 6. From germline, CDR1 is MNHEY and CDR2 SMNVEV (reference sequence). CDR3 sequence reads: CASSNRQGPYEQYF. As DNA, the CDR3 is TGTGCCAGCAGCAACCGACAGGGGCCCTACGAGCAGTACTTC.